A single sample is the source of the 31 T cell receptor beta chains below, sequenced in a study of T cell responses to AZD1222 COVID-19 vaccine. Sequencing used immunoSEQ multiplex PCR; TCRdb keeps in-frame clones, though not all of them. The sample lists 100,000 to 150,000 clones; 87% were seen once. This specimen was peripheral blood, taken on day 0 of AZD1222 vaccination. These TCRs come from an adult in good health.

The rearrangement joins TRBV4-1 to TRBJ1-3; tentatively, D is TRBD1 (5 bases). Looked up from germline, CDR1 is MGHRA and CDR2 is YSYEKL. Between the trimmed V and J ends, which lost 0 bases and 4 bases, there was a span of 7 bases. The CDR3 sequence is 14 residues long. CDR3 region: CASSQDRGGNTIYF. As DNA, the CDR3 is TGCGCCAGCAGCCAAGATCGGGGGGGAAACACCATATATTTT.

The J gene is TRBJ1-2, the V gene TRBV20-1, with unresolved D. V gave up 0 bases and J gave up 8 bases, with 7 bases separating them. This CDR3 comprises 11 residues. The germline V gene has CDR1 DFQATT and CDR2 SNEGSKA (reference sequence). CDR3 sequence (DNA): TGCAGTGCTAGAGAATACGTAGGCTACACCTTC. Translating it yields CSAREYVGYTF.

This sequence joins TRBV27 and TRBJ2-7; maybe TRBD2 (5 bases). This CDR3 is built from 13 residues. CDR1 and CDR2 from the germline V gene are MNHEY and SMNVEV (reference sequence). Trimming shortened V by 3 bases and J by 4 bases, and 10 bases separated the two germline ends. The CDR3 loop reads CASSFGVEYEQYF. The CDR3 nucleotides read TGTGCCAGCAGTTTCGGGGTGGAGTACGAGCAGTACTTC.

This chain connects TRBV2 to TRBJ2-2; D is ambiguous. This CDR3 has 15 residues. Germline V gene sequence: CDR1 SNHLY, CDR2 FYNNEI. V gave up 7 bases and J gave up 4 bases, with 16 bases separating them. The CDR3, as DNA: TGTGCCAGCATAGCCGTCCAAGAAACCACCGGGGAGCTGTTTTTT. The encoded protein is CASIAVQETTGELFF. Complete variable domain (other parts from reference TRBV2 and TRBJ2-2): EPEVTQTPSHQVTQMGQEVILRCVPISNHLYFYWYRQILGQKVEFLVSFYNNEISEKSEIFDDQFSVERPDGSNFTLKIRSTKLEDSAMYFCASIAVQETTGELFFGEGSRLTVL.

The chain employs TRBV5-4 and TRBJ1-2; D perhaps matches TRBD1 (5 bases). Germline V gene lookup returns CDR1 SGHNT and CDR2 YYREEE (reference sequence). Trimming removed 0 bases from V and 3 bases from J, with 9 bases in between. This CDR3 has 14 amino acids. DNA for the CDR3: TGTGCCAGCAGCTTGGAGGACACGCACTATGGCTACACCTTC. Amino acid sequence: CASSLEDTHYGYTF.

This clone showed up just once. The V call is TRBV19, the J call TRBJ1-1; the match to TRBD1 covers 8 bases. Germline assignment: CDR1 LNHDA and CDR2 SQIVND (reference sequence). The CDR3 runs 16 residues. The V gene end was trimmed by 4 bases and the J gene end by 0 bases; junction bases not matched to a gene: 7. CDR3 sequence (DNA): TGTGCCAGTAGTACCGGGACAGGACCCATGAACACTGAAGCTTTCTTT. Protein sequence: CASSTGTGPMNTEAFF.

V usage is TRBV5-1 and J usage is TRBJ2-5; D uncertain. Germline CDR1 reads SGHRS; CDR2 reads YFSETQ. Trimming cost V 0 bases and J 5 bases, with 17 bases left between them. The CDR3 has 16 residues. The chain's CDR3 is CASSLATASSRETQYF. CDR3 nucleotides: TGCGCCAGCAGCTTGGCGACGGCATCATCCCGGGAGACCCAGTACTTC.

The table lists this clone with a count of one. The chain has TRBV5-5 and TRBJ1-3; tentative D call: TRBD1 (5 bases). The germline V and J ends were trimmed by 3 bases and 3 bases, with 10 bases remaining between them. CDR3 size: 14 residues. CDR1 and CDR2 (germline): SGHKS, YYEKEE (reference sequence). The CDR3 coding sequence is TGTGCCAGCAGCTCCTCAGGGAATGGAAACACCATATATTTT. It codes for CASSSSGNGNTIYF.

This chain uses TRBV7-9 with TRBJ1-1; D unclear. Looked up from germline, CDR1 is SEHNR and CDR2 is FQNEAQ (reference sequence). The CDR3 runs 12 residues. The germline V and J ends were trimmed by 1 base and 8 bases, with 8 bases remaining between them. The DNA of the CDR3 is TGTGCCAGCAGCTTAGGCGGGTCCGAAGCTTTCTTT. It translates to CASSLGGSEAFF.

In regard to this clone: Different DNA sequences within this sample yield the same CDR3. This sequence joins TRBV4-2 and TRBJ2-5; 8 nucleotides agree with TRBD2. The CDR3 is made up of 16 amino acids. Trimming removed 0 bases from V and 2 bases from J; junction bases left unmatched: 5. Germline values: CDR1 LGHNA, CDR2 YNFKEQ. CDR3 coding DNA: TGTGCCAGCAGCCAAGATAGGAGCGGGGGACAAGAGACCCAGTACTTC. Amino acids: CASSQDRSGGQETQYF.

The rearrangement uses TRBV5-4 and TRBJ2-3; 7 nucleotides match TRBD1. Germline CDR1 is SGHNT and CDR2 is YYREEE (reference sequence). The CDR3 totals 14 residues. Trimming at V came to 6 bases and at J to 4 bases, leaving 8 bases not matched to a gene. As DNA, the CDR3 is TGTGCCAGCAACAACCGACAGGGCGCAGATACGCAGTATTTT. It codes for CASNNRQGADTQYF.

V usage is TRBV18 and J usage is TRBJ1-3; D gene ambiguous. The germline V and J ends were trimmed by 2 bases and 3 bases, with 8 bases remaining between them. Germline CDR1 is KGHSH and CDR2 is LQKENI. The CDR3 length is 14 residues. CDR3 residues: CASSPEGGGNTIYF. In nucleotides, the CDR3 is TGTGCCAGCTCACCAGAGGGTGGTGGAAACACCATATATTTT.

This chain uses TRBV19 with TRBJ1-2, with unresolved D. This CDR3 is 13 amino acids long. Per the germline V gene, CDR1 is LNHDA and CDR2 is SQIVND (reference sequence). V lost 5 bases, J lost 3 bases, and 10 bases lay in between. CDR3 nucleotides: TGTGCCAGTAGTTACCAGGCGGACTATGGCTACACCTTC. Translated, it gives CASSYQADYGYTF.

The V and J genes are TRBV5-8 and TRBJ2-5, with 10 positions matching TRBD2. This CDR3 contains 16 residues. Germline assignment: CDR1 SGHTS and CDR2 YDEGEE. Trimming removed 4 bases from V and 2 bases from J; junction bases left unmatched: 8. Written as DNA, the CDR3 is TGTGCCAGCAGCCCTCGTGTAGCGGGGGGTCAAGAGACCCAGTACTTC. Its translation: CASSPRVAGGQETQYF.

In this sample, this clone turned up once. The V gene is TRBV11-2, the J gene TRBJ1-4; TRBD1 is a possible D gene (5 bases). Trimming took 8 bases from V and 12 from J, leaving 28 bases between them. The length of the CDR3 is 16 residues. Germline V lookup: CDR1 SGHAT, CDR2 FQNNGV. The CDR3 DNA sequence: TGTGCCAGCGGACTGGGCGATGCGTCCCGACAGTTAGAACTGTTTTTT. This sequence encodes CASGLGDASRQLELFF.

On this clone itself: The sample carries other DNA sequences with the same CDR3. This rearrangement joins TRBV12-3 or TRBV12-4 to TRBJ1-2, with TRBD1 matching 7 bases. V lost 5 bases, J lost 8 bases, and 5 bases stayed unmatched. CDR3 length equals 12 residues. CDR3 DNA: TGTGCCAGCAGTCCCGGGACAGTCGGCTACACCTTC. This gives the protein CASSPGTVGYTF.

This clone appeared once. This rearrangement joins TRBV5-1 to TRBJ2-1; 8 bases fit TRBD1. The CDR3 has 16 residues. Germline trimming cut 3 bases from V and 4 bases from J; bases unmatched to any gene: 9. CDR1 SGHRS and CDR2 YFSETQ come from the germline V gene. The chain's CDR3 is CASSSEWTGSYNEQFF. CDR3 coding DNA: TGCGCCAGCAGCTCTGAATGGACAGGGAGTTACAATGAGCAGTTCTTC.

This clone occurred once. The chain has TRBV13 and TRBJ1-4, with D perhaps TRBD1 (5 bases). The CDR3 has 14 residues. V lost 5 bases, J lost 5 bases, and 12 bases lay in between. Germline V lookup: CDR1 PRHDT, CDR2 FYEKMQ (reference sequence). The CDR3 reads CASSTGDGNEKLFF. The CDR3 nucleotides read TGTGCCAGCAGCACCGGGGACGGAAATGAAAAACTGTTTTTT.

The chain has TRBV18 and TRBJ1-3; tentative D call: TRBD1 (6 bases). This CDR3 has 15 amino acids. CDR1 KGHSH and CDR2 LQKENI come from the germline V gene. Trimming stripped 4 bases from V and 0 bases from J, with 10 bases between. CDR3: CASSQQGVSGNTIYF. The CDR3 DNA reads TGTGCCAGCTCACAACAGGGAGTCTCTGGAAACACCATATATTTT.

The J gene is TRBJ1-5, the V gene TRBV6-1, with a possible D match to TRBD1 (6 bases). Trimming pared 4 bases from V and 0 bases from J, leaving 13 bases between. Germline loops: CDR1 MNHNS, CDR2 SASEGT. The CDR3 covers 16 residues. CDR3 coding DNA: TGTGCCAGCAGTGCCCCACAGGGCCTTAGCAATCAGCCCCAGCATTTT. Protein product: CASSAPQGLSNQPQHF.

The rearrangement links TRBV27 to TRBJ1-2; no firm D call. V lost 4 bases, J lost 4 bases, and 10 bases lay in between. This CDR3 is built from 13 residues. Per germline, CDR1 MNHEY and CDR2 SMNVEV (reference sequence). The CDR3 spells CASSSGGRYGYTF. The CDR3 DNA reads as TGTGCCAGCAGTTCAGGCGGCCGCTATGGCTACACCTTC.

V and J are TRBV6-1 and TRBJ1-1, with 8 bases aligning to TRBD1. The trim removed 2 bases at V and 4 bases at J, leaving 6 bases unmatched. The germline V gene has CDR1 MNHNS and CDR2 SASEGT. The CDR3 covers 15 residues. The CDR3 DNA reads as TGTGCCAGCAGTGAACCCCGACAGGGGTGCACTGAAGCTTTCTTT. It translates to CASSEPRQGCTEAFF.

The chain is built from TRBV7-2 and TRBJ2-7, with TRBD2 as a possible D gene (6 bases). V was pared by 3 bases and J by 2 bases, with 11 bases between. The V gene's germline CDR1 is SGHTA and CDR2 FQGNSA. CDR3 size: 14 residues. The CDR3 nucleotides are TGTGCCAGCAGCTTCCGACTAGAAACCTACGAGCAGTACTTC. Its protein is CASSFRLETYEQYF.

Here the CDR3 reads CAISESDGTRAFF. In nucleotides, the CDR3 is TGTGCCATCAGTGAGTCGGACGGGACCCGAGCTTTCTTT. The chain carries TRBV10-3 and TRBJ1-1, with TRBD1 as a possible D gene (5 bases). V dropped 0 bases and J dropped 10 bases, with 12 bases sitting between them. Germline CDR1 ENHRY, CDR2 SYGVKD. The CDR3 has 13 residues.

CDR3 amino acids: CASSAQQGGRANVLTF. DNA of the CDR3: TGTGCCAGCAGCGCCCAACAGGGCGGGAGAGCCAACGTCCTGACTTTC. The V gene is TRBV13, the J gene TRBJ2-6; tentatively, D is TRBD2 (7 bases). Trimming removed 5 bases at V and 7 bases at J, with 18 bases between. The CDR3 has 16 amino acids. CDR1 is PRHDT, CDR2 FYEKMQ, per germline (reference sequence).

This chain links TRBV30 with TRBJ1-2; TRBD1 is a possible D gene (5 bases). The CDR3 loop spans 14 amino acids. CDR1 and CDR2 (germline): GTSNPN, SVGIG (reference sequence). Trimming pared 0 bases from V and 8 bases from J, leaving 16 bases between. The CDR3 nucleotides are TGTGCCTGGAGTGTACGAGTTCAGGGTGGGGGCTACACCTTC. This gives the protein CAWSVRVQGGGYTF.

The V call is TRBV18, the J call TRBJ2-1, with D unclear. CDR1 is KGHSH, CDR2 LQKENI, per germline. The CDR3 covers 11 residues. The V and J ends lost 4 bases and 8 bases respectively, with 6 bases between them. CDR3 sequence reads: CASSQFDEQFF. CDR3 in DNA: TGTGCCAGCTCACAGTTTGATGAGCAGTTCTTC.

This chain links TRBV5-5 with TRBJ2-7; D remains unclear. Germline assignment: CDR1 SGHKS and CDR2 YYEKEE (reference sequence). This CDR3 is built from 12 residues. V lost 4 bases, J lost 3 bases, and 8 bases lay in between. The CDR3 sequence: CASSPTGYEQYF. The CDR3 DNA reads TGTGCCAGCAGCCCCACGGGCTACGAGCAGTACTTC.

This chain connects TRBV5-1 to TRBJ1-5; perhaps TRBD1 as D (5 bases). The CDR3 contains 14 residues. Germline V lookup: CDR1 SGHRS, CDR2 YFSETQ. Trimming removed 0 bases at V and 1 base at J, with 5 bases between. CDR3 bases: TGCGCCAGCAGCTTGGCAGGGAGCAATCAGCCCCAGCATTTT. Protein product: CASSLAGSNQPQHF.

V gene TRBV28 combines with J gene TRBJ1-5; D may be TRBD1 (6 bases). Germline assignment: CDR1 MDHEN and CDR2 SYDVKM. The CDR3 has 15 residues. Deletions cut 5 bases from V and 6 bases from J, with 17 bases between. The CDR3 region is CASSTYWGARQPQHF. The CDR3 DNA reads TGTGCCAGCAGTACTTACTGGGGGGCCCGTCAGCCCCAGCATTTT. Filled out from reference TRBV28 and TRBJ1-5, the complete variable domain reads DVKVTQSSRYLVKRTGEKVFLECVQDMDHENMFWYRQDPGLGLRLIYFSYDVKMKEKGDIPEGYSVSREKKERFSLILESASTNQTSMYLCASSTYWGARQPQHFGDGTRLSIL.

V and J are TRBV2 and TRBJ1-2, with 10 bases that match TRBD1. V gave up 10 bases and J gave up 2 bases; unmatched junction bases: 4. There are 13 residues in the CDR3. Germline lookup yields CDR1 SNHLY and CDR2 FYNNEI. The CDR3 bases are TGTGCCAACGACAGGGGGCGAAACTATGGCTACACCTTC. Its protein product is CANDRGRNYGYTF.